This is a list of T cell receptor beta chains from one sample in a study of response to subunit inactivated influenza vaccine. TCRdb used MiXCR to reprocess the RT-PCR reads, holding one entry per CDR3 protein. The data show a few hundred thousand distinct CDR3 sequences, 9.5% to 15% seen once. The starting material was non-naive T cells sorted from PBMCs, obtained about 14 days before vaccination. These receptors came from a man in his fifties who received an inactivated influenza vaccine. CDR3s include the opening cysteine and the closing phenylalanine or tryptophan. Each record gives: D gene, clone size, V gene, J gene, CDR3 DNA, CDR3 protein. D genes are given only for firm matches. Size is omitted from some rows. Given values are once, few, many or a class for expanded clones.

>TRBD1|NA|TRBV3-1|TRBJ1-5
TGTGCCAGCAGCCGAAGCCGGGATGGAGGGGGCTATCAACCCCAGCATTTT
CASSRSRDGGGYQPQHF
>TRBD1|NA|TRBV7-8|TRBJ2-5
TGTGCCAGCAGCTTCCACAGGGGAGCCGAGACCCAGTACTTC
CASSFHRGAETQYF
>NA|few|TRBV3-1|TRBJ1-1
TGTGCCAGCAGTCAGAGTCCGACGAACACTGAAGCTTTCTTT
CASSQSPTNTEAFF
>NA|few|TRBV2|TRBJ1-5
TGTGCCAGCAGTGGCGACCTTCAGCCCCAGCATTTT
CASSGDLQPQHF
>NA|few|TRBV2|TRBJ2-1
TGTGCCAGCAGGAACGGGCAGAATAACAATGAGCAGTTCTTC
CASRNGQNNNEQFF
>TRBD1|few|TRBV6-5|TRBJ1-3
TGTGCCAGCAGTTTCGGACAGGCCGTTTATGGAAACACCATATATTTT
CASSFGQAVYGNTIYF
>NA|NA|TRBV9|TRBJ2-7
TGTGCCAGCAGCGTAGACGTCAGCCCGGTCAACGAGCAGTACTTC
CASSVDVSPVNEQYF
>TRBD1|NA|TRBV5-1|TRBJ1-2
TGCGCCAGCAGCCCGGGACAGGGCCACTATGGCTACACCTTC
CASSPGQGHYGYTF
>NA|many|TRBV25-1|TRBJ2-7
TGTGCCAGCAGTGTTGGTGCCTACGAGCAGTACTTC
CASSVGAYEQYF
>NA|few|TRBV7-9|TRBJ2-5
TGTGCCAGCAGCGCGTCCGGGGCCGGGCGCGAAGAGACCCAGTACTTC
CASSASGAGREETQYF
>NA|NA|TRBV24-1|TRBJ2-1
TGTGCCACCAGTGATTTGCTTGGCTCAGACCCCTACAATGAGCAGTTCTTC
CATSDLLGSDPYNEQFF
>NA|NA|TRBV6-2/TRBV6-3|TRBJ2-2
TGTGCCAGCAGCCAAAACAGGGATACCGGGGAGCTGTTTTTT
CASSQNRDTGELFF
>NA|many|TRBV29-1|TRBJ1-2
TGCAGCGTTGTCGGAGGGGGTAGCTACACCTTC
CSVVGGGSYTF
>TRBD2|many|TRBV3-1|TRBJ2-1
TGTGCCAGCAGCTCCCGAAGCGGGGGGGCGGGAAATGAGCAGTTCTTC
CASSSRSGGAGNEQFF
>TRBD1|few|TRBV29-1|TRBJ2-5
TGCAGCGGCGTAAAAAGGGGGCGCGTGGAGACCCAGTACTTC
CSGVKRGRVETQYF
>NA|NA|TRBV6-1|TRBJ2-1
TGTGCCAGCAGTCCGCTCACCCTGGACTATTACAATGAGCAGTTCTTC
CASSPLTLDYYNEQFF
>NA|NA|TRBV24-1|TRBJ2-2
TGTGCCACCAATGAGGGAGACAGGAACTTCTTTAGGAACACCGGGGAGCTGTTTTTT
CATNEGDRNFFRNTGELFF
>TRBD1|NA|TRBV5-1|TRBJ2-1
TGCGCCAGCAGCTTTGACAGGGTTGGGAACAATGAGCAGTTCTTC
CASSFDRVGNNEQFF
>NA|few|TRBV9|TRBJ2-1
TGTGCCAGCAGCGTAGAGCTAGCGACCACGTCCGTCCATGAGCAGTTCTTC
CASSVELATTSVHEQFF
>NA|few|TRBV7-6|TRBJ1-2
TGTGCCAGCAGCTTTCAGGGCCTTCGAGGCTACACCTTC
CASSFQGLRGYTF
>NA|NA|TRBV16|TRBJ1-6
TGTGCCAGCAGCCAATTTCAGGGGCAGGGCAATTCACCCCTCCACTTT
CASSQFQGQGNSPLHF
>TRBD2|NA|TRBV3-1|TRBJ2-1
TGTGCCAGCAGCCAAGTGGGACTAGCGACCGAGCAGTTCTTC
CASSQVGLATEQFF
>NA|NA|TRBV20-1|TRBJ2-3
TGCAGTGCTAGAGATGTTCGGGACCTACTCCGCACAGATACGCAGTATTTT
CSARDVRDLLRTDTQYF
>NA|many|TRBV5-1|TRBJ2-3
TGCGCCAGCAGCTTGGAGCGGCCCACGGATACGCAGTATTTT
CASSLERPTDTQYF
>NA|many|TRBV15|TRBJ2-3
TGTGCCACCAGCAGTGGAGATAGCGGTATTCGGGATACGCAGTATTTT
CATSSGDSGIRDTQYF
>NA|NA|TRBV6-1|TRBJ2-6
TGTGCCAGCAGTGGACACTTCTCTGGGGCCAACGTCCTGACTTTC
CASSGHFSGANVLTF
>NA|NA|TRBV6-1|TRBJ1-1
TGTGCCAGCAGTCCCACCGCTGAGAGAGGAAACACTGAAGCTTTCTTT
CASSPTAERGNTEAFF
>NA|few|TRBV20-1|TRBJ1-2
TGCAGTGCTAGTTATGGCTACACCTTC
CSASYGYTF
>TRBD2|NA|TRBV19|TRBJ2-1
TGTGCCAGTAGTATAGTGGGACTAACATACAATGAGCAGTTCTTC
CASSIVGLTYNEQFF
>NA|few|TRBV15|TRBJ2-3
TGTGCCACCAGCAGAGGGCCCTGGACAGATACGCAGTATTTT
CATSRGPWTDTQYF
>TRBD2|NA|TRBV12-3/TRBV12-4|TRBJ2-1
TGTGCCAGCAACCCCGGGGGGGCCGCTCTTTTCGAGCAGTTCTTC
CASNPGGAALFEQFF
>TRBD1|few|TRBV6-2/TRBV6-3|TRBJ2-7
TGTGCCAGCAGGAATTGGGACAGGGGGCTCTACGAGCAGTACTTC
CASRNWDRGLYEQYF
>NA|NA|TRBV5-5|TRBJ1-2
TGTGCCAGCACCCCCGGTGTGGATGGCTACACCTTC
CASTPGVDGYTF
>NA|many|TRBV12-3/TRBV12-4|TRBJ2-1
TGTGCCAGCAGTTTAGCCTGGGATCCTTACAATGAGCAGTTCTTC
CASSLAWDPYNEQFF
>NA|NA|TRBV29-1|TRBJ2-2
TGCAGCGTTGAAGGGTGGAACACCGGGGAGCTGTTTTTT
CSVEGWNTGELFF
>TRBD1|NA|TRBV7-3|TRBJ2-1
TGTGCCAGCAGCTTAAAAGGGGCAGGGGGCGATGAGCAGTTCTTC
CASSLKGAGGDEQFF
>TRBD2|many|TRBV20-1|TRBJ2-3
TGCAGTGCTGATAAAGCGGGAGCCTTAGATACGCAGTATTTT
CSADKAGALDTQYF
>NA|many|TRBV12-3/TRBV12-4|TRBJ2-7
TGTGCCAGCAGTTTAGGGTGGGGTCCCTACGAGCAGTACTTC
CASSLGWGPYEQYF
>NA|NA|TRBV2|TRBJ1-2
TGTGCCAGCAGAGGCCGGGACGCTTACTATGGCTACACCTTC
CASRGRDAYYGYTF
>NA|NA|TRBV7-2|TRBJ2-7
TGTGCCAGCAGCTATGACAGGTGTCGGAACGAGCAGTACTTC
CASSYDRCRNEQYF
>TRBD2|few|TRBV10-3|TRBJ2-3
TGTGCCATTAGCGGGGGCACAGATACGCAGTATTTT
CAISGGTDTQYF
>NA|many|TRBV20-1|TRBJ1-1
TGCAGTGCCAAAGAAGGGGGGGCCTACACTGAAGCTTTCTTT
CSAKEGGAYTEAFF
>TRBD1|few|TRBV12-3/TRBV12-4|TRBJ1-2
TGTGCCAGCAGTTTCAGGGGGGGAACGAGTGGCTACACCTTC
CASSFRGGTSGYTF
>NA|many|TRBV4-2|TRBJ2-4
TGTGCCAGCAGCCAAGAAGCGACAAACATTCAGTACTTC
CASSQEATNIQYF
>NA|few|TRBV6-1|TRBJ1-1
TGTGCCAGCAGTGGGCCCGGGGGGCGGAAGGAGGCTTTCTTT
CASSGPGGRKEAFF
>NA|NA|TRBV5-6|TRBJ2-1
TGTGCCAGCAGCTTCACAGTATACAATGAGCAGTTCTTC
CASSFTVYNEQFF